Listed here are 8 T cell receptor beta chains from one sample, sequenced in a study of T-cell reconstitution after alpha-beta-depleted transplantation in children. Preparing the TCRbeta library involved the use of unique molecular identifiers. One entry per CDR3 protein results from TCRdb running MiXCR on the PCR reads. The table has roughly 150,000 distinct CDR3 sequences, roughly 11% seen once. The specimen was PBMCs, collected before TCRalphabeta/CD19-depleted stem cell transplant. The source of these receptors is a boy aged 2 to 10 with acute myeloid leukemia, due to receive a stem cell transplant.

This clonotype was recorded many times. The rearrangement links TRBV20-1 to TRBJ1-2; 9 bases map to TRBD1. The CDR3 consists of 14 residues. The germline CDR1 and CDR2 sequences are DFQATT and SNEGSKA (reference sequence). V lost 3 bases and J lost 4; bases outside the gene matches: 6. The CDR3 spells CSARFGTGPYGYTF. The CDR3 coding sequence is TGCAGTGCTAGGTTTGGGACAGGGCCCTATGGCTACACCTTC.

This clonotype was detected a few times. One junction end disagrees with the germline gene, perhaps due to a read error. The chain combines TRBV11-2 with TRBJ2-2; D might be TRBD1 or TRBD2, each matching 5 bases. The CDR3 consists of 14 residues. Germline V gene sequence: CDR1 SGHAT, CDR2 FQNNGV. DNA for the CDR3: TGTGCCAGCAGCCCTTCCAGTGGGACCGGGGAGCCGTTTTTT. This gives the protein CASSPSSGTGEPFF. Full variable domain (remainder filled in from reference TRBV11-2 and TRBJ2-2): EAGVAQSPRYKIIEKRQSVAFWCNPISGHATLYWYQQILGQGPKLLIQFQNNGVVDDSQLPKDRFSAERLKGVDSTLKIQPAKLEDSAVYLCASSPSSGTGEPFFGEGSRLTVL.

In this sample, this clonotype turned up many times. The chain employs TRBV4-2 and TRBJ2-7; 7 bases are shared with TRBD2. Losses at the gene ends were 3 bases for V and 4 bases for J; bases not matched to a gene: 18. The CDR3 has 18 residues. The germline gives CDR1 LGHNA, CDR2 YNFKEQ. Here the CDR3 DNA reads TGTGCCAGCAGCCAGGGAAGGACTAGTGTCGGCCGAACTTACGAGCAGTACTTC. The encoded protein is CASSQGRTSVGRTYEQYF.

This clonotype was observed at least ten times. The DNA for the CDR3 is TGTGCCACAAGAGAACGAGACAGGAACACTGAAGCTTTCTTT. Translation gives CATRERDRNTEAFF. The V call is TRBV10-3, the J call TRBJ1-1; D perhaps matches TRBD1 (5 bases). CDR1 ENHRY and CDR2 SYGVKD come from the germline V gene. The CDR3 sequence is 14 residues long. V lost 10 bases, J lost 1 base, and 16 bases lay in between.

As for this clonotype: A much larger clone differs from this one at a single base, so this may be a read error. This chain joins TRBV18 and TRBJ1-4, with D unresolved. The CDR3 totals 15 residues. Germline values: CDR1 KGHSH, CDR2 LQKENI. The CDR3 reads CASSPPGLRDEKMFF. The CDR3 bases are TGTGCCAGCTCACCTCCGGGCCTAAGGGATGAAAAAATGTTTTTT.

About this clonotype itself: A much larger clone differs by one base, so this may be a read error. The J gene is TRBJ2-1, the V gene TRBV10-3; 9 bases fit TRBD1. From germline, CDR1 is ENHRY and CDR2 SYGVKD. The V gene end was trimmed by 7 bases and the J gene end by 7 bases; junction bases not matched to a gene: 5. The length of the CDR3 is 13 residues. The CDR3 spells CAIKGQGVNEQFF. The CDR3 bases are TGTGCCATCAAGGGACAGGGTGTGAATGAGCAGTTCTTC.

This clonotype was counted a single time. The V call is TRBV2, the J call TRBJ2-2; 7 nucleotides agree with TRBD2. V was pared by 6 bases and J by 7 bases, with 5 bases of the junction left unmatched. The CDR3 is 13 residues long. The germline V gene has CDR1 SNHLY and CDR2 FYNNEI. As DNA, the CDR3 is TGTGCCAGCAGAATCGGGGGGTTCGGGGAGCTGTTTTTT. Amino acids: CASRIGGFGELFF.

This chain connects TRBV2 to TRBJ2-1; 7 nucleotides align to TRBD2. The CDR3 runs 15 residues. V dropped 10 bases and J dropped 0; count of bases not matched to a gene: 9. The germline V gene has CDR1 SNHLY and CDR2 FYNNEI. CDR3 protein: CAIWRGGSSYNEQFF. CDR3 DNA sequence: TGTGCCATCTGGCGTGGCGGGAGCTCCTACAATGAGCAGTTCTTC.